These 18 T cell receptor beta chains share one sample of origin, sequenced in a study of control samples from healthy donors and cancer patients. Some clones are missing from TCRdb's copy, which holds only in-frame ones; the method was immunoSEQ multiplex PCR. The data contain approximately 120,000 clones, approximately 92% of them singletons. Source material: PBMCs. The origin of the receptors is a man older than 75 with head and neck cancer.

In this sample, this clone turned up once. The chain joins TRBV5-1 to TRBJ2-3; 7 nucleotides align to TRBD1. After removal of 0 bases from V and 1 base from J, the junction contained 5 bases not matched to a gene. Germline V gene lookup returns CDR1 SGHRS and CDR2 YFSETQ. The CDR3 is made up of 16 amino acids. The CDR3 protein is CASSLAGTAGTDTQYF. In DNA, the CDR3 is TGCGCCAGCAGCTTGGCGGGGACAGCGGGCACAGATACGCAGTATTTT.

This clone is a singleton in its sample. The rearrangement links TRBV6-5 to TRBJ1-1, with D uncertain. Germline-derived CDR1 and CDR2 are MNHEY and SVGAGI. V lost 5 bases and J 1 base, leaving 11 bases between the germline ends. The CDR3 runs to 14 residues. CDR3 DNA: TGTGCCAGCAGTCCCCGGGAACCGAACACTGAAGCTTTCTTT. This gives the protein CASSPREPNTEAFF.

This rearrangement joins TRBV2 to TRBJ2-1; TRBD1 matches at 8 bases. The germline V gene encodes CDR1 SNHLY and CDR2 FYNNEI. This CDR3 comprises 14 residues. The trim removed 8 bases at V and 6 bases at J, leaving 9 bases unmatched. The CDR3 sequence is CASRGQGGGNEQFF. CDR3 nucleotides: TGTGCCAGCCGTGGACAGGGAGGAGGCAATGAGCAGTTCTTC.

This clone has a handful of counts. This sequence joins TRBV5-6 and TRBJ1-1; a possible D gene is TRBD1 (6 bases). Trimming took off 0 bases at V and 0 bases at J, with 15 bases between the two ends. The germline V gene encodes CDR1 SGHDT and CDR2 YYEEEE. This CDR3 has 17 residues. The CDR3 reads CASSLALDSRLNTEAFF. CDR3 nucleotides: TGTGCCAGCAGCTTGGCCCTGGACAGCCGTCTGAACACTGAAGCTTTCTTT.

The J gene is TRBJ2-2, the V gene TRBV6-5; D could derive from TRBD1 or TRBD2 (5 bases each). Germline V gene sequence: CDR1 MNHEY, CDR2 SVGAGI. This CDR3 is built from 15 residues. The ends were cut back, 6 bases at V and 0 bases at J, with 11 bases in the middle. CDR3 nucleotides: TGTGCCAGCAGCTCCGGGACCTCGAACACCGGGGAGCTGTTTTTT. This sequence encodes CASSSGTSNTGELFF.

This sequence joins TRBV18 and TRBJ2-7; TRBD1 or TRBD2 may be the D gene (6 bases each). The V gene's germline CDR1 is KGHSH and CDR2 LQKENI. The CDR3 runs 15 residues. V was pared by 0 bases and J by 7 bases, with 16 bases between. CDR3 sequence reads: CASSPPMGGRGEQYF. The CDR3 coding sequence is TGTGCCAGCTCACCACCAATGGGGGGCAGGGGAGAGCAGTACTTC.

This clone was detected a few times. Other nucleotide sequences in the sample specify the same CDR3. This chain joins TRBV30 and TRBJ2-3; TRBD1 agrees at 7 bases. CDR1 and CDR2 (germline): GTSNPN, SVGIG (reference sequence). The J segment lost 0 bases and the V segment lost 1 base, leaving 4 bases of the junction unmatched. The CDR3 runs to 15 residues. The CDR3, as DNA: TGTGCCTGGAGTGGCGGACAGGCTAGCACAGATACGCAGTATTTT. Amino acids: CAWSGGQASTDTQYF.

This clone came up a few times. The CDR3 protein is CASSQEGGLNTEAFF. The DNA for the CDR3 is TGTGCCAGCAGTCAGGAAGGGGGGCTGAACACTGAAGCTTTCTTT. This chain connects TRBV2 to TRBJ1-1, with D possibly matching TRBD1 (6 bases). Germline-derived CDR1 and CDR2 are SNHLY and FYNNEI. The CDR3 spans 15 residues. V was shortened by 5 bases and J by 0 bases, with 13 bases between the two germline ends.

CDR3 residues: CASTGQYEQYF. The CDR3 DNA reads as TGTGCTTCGACAGGCCAGTACGAGCAGTACTTC. The chain couples TRBV10-3 to TRBJ2-7, with D perhaps TRBD1 (6 bases). The CDR3 spans 11 residues. The V gene's germline CDR1 is ENHRY and CDR2 SYGVKD.

Only one count was recorded for this clone. This chain connects TRBV10-1 to TRBJ2-1, with TRBD2 identical over 12 bases. The CDR3 length is 18 residues. V shed 5 bases, J shed 4 bases, and the junction held 12 bases outside the gene matches. The germline V gene encodes CDR1 WNHNN and CDR2 SYGVQD (reference sequence). CDR3 DNA: TGCGCCAGCAGTCTTCTAGCGGGAGGGATAAATTCGTACAATGAGCAGTTCTTC. Translation gives CASSLLAGGINSYNEQFF.

J is TRBJ2-5 and V is TRBV5-1; D possibly corresponds to TRBD1 (6 bases). The germline CDR1 and CDR2 sequences are SGHRS and YFSETQ. With 0 bases removed from V and 2 bases from J, the gap between germline ends came to 11 bases. The CDR3 has 15 amino acids. The CDR3, as DNA: TGCGCCAGCAGCTTGGCGGACAGTCTTCAAGAGACCCAGTACTTC. This codes for CASSLADSLQETQYF. The full variable domain, completed using reference TRBV5-1 and TRBJ2-5, is KAGVTQTPRYLIKTRGQQVTLSCSPISGHRSVSWYQQTPGQGLQFLFEYFSETQRNKGNFPGRFSGRQFSNSRSEMNVSTLELGDSALYLCASSLADSLQETQYFGPGTRLLVL.

J is TRBJ2-2 and V is TRBV28; D gene unclear. This CDR3 has 13 amino acids. Germline V gene data show CDR1 as MDHEN and CDR2 as SYDVKM. V shed 5 bases and J shed 8 bases, with 12 bases lying between them. CDR3 in DNA: TGTGCCAGCAGTGTCTACCTGGAAGGGGAGCTGTTTTTT. It is translated as CASSVYLEGELFF. Variable domain in full (rest from reference TRBV28 and TRBJ2-2): DVKVTQSSRYLVKRTGEKVFLECVQDMDHENMFWYRQDPGLGLRLIYFSYDVKMKEKGDIPEGYSVSREKKERFSLILESASTNQTSMYLCASSVYLEGELFFGEGSRLTVL.

The chain is built from TRBV11-2 and TRBJ1-1; D is uncertain. Trimming cost V 1 base and J 4 bases, with 7 bases left between them. The germline V gene encodes CDR1 SGHAT and CDR2 FQNNGV. The length of the CDR3 is 13 residues. The CDR3 DNA reads as TGTGCCAGCAGCTTAGTTTTGGGCACTGAAGCTTTCTTT. This sequence encodes CASSLVLGTEAFF.

The chain couples TRBV18 to TRBJ2-7; no firm D call. Trimming took off 2 bases at V and 6 bases at J, with 11 bases between the two ends. The CDR3 spans 13 residues. Germline loops: CDR1 KGHSH, CDR2 LQKENI. The CDR3 here is CASSPRESVEQYF. The CDR3 bases are TGTGCCAGCTCACCAAGGGAATCGGTCGAGCAGTACTTC.

The rearrangement uses TRBV19 and TRBJ1-4; D ambiguous. Germline lookup yields CDR1 LNHDA and CDR2 SQIVND (reference sequence). CDR3 size: 14 residues. The germline V and J ends were trimmed by 5 bases and 5 bases, with 12 bases remaining between them. The CDR3 region is CASSSPASNEKLFF. The CDR3 DNA sequence: TGTGCCAGTAGTTCCCCGGCGAGCAATGAAAAACTGTTTTTT.

The rearrangement joins TRBV5-6 to TRBJ2-1; maybe TRBD2 (6 bases). Germline-derived CDR1 and CDR2 are SGHDT and YYEEEE. The CDR3 runs to 16 residues. The V gene lost 4 bases and the J gene lost 4 bases, with 18 bases spanning the gap. The CDR3 loop reads CASSRRTGAGYNEQFF. For the CDR3, the DNA is TGTGCCAGCAGCCGACGTACGGGAGCTGGTTACAATGAGCAGTTCTTC.

The rearrangement links TRBV29-1 to TRBJ2-3; D may be TRBD1 (5 bases). The CDR3 is 13 residues long. Between the trimmed V and J ends, which lost 8 bases and 0 bases, there was a span of 12 bases. Germline loops: CDR1 SQVTM, CDR2 ANQGSEA. The CDR3 loop is CSLEGASTDTQYF. In DNA, the CDR3 is TGCAGCTTAGAAGGGGCAAGCACAGATACGCAGTATTTT.

The count of this clone is one. V and J are TRBV11-3 and TRBJ2-1, with D perhaps being TRBD1 or TRBD2 (5 bases each). The length of the CDR3 is 12 residues. Per the germline V gene, CDR1 is SGHNT and CDR2 is YENEEA. Trimming removed 3 bases from V and 8 bases from J, with 8 bases in between. The chain's CDR3 is CASSFEGHEQFF. Written as DNA, the CDR3 is TGTGCCAGCAGCTTTGAGGGGCATGAGCAGTTCTTC.